The entry below describes one TCR beta chain. Reverse transcription used about 0.45 to 1 ug RNA and random hexamers. TCRdb processed the immunoSEQ multiplex PCR reads anew with MiXCR; each CDR3 protein has one entry. The sample carries approximately 300,000 distinct CDR3 sequences, roughly 85% recorded once. This specimen belongs to a study of CD8 T cells in Susac syndrome. Trimming stripped 4 bases from V and 4 bases from J, with 10 bases between. Germline-derived CDR1 and CDR2 are MNHEY and SVGEGT. The CDR3 loop spans 14 amino acids. From blood CD8+ and CD4+ T cells, the TCR beta chain was sequenced. The multiple sclerosis control cohort comprised treatment-naive individuals presenting with stable or active relapsing-remitting disease. Negative isolation yielded the CD8+ and CD4+ T cells, while FACS enriched the TEMRA cells.

The source material was CD8+ T cells from PBMCs. This receptor was identified in a human donor with multiple sclerosis. This chain joins TRBV6-2 or TRBV6-3 and TRBJ2-2, with TRBD1 as a possible D gene (5 bases). The CDR3 coding sequence is TGTGCCAGCAGTTGGTTACAGGCCACCGGGGAGCTGTTTTTT. This sequence encodes CASSWLQATGELFF.